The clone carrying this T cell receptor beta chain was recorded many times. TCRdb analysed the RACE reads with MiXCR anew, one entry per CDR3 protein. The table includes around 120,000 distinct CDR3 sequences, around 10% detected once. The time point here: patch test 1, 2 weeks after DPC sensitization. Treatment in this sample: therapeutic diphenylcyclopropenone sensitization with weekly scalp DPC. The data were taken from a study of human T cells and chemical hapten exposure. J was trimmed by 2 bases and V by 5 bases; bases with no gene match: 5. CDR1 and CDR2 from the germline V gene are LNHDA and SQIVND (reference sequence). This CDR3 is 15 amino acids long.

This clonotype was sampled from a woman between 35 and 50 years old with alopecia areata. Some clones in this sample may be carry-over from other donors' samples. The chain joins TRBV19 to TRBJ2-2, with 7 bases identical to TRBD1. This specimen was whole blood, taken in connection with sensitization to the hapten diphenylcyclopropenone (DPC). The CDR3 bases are TGTGCCAGTAGTCGAGGGGGCCGAAACACCGGGGAGCTGTTTTTT. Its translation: CASSRGGRNTGELFF.